Presented here are 23 T cell receptor beta chains from one specimen sequenced in a study of blood T cell repertoires in COVID-19. Sequencing used immunoSEQ multiplex PCR; TCRdb keeps in-frame clones, though not all of them. The data hold fewer than 65,000 clones, with approximately 82% observed a single time. Sample: peripheral blood. Receptors originate from a man aged 55-75 years with acute or convalescent COVID-19.

Regarding this clone: Relative to the germline gene, one junction end is altered; a read error may explain this. The chain links TRBV2 to TRBJ2-2; 7 bases line up with TRBD1. In germline, CDR1 is SNHLY, CDR2 FYNNEI. The length of the CDR3 is 16 residues. Written as DNA, the CDR3 is TGTGCCAGCAGAGAAGACAGGGATGACGGCACCGGGGAGCTGTTTTTT. Protein product: CASREDRDDGTGELFF.

The chain combines TRBV5-1 with TRBJ2-1; TRBD2 matches at 7 bases. V lost 1 base and J lost 11; bases outside the gene matches: 3. The CDR3 is 12 residues long. CDR1 and CDR2 (germline): SGHRS, YFSETQ. CDR3 region: CASSLIGGKQFF. The CDR3 region has the DNA TGCGCCAGCAGCTTGATCGGGGGGAAGCAGTTCTTC.

The V and J genes are TRBV4-2 and TRBJ1-2; D gene ambiguous. The germline V gene encodes CDR1 LGHNA and CDR2 YNFKEQ. This CDR3 comprises 14 residues. With 0 bases removed from V and 4 bases from J, the gap between germline ends came to 9 bases. CDR3 in amino acids: CASSQDRGGYGYTF. The DNA of the CDR3 is TGTGCCAGCAGCCAAGATCGAGGAGGCTATGGCTACACCTTC.

This clone was recorded only once. This chain uses TRBV14 with TRBJ2-7; 9 bases fit TRBD1. V was clipped by 4 bases and J by 3 bases; unmatched bases: 4. The CDR3 runs 14 residues. Germline CDR1 reads SGHDN; CDR2 reads FVKESK. CDR3 loop: CASSLTGGDYEQYF. The CDR3 region has the DNA TGTGCCAGCAGCCTGACAGGGGGGGACTACGAGCAGTACTTC.

The CDR3 coding sequence is TGTGCCAGCAGGGCGGACAGGAACACCGGGGAGCTGTTTTTT. Its protein product is CASRADRNTGELFF. This rearrangement joins TRBV6-5 to TRBJ2-2; TRBD1 might be the D (6 bases). CDR3 length equals 14 residues. Germline-derived CDR1 and CDR2 are MNHEY and SVGAGI. The V gene lost 6 bases and the J gene lost 1 base, with 9 bases spanning the gap.

The J gene is TRBJ1-1, the V gene TRBV20-1; 7 bases map to TRBD1. Germline CDR1 and CDR2: DFQATT and SNEGSKA (reference sequence). The CDR3 totals 12 residues. V was pared by 3 bases and J by 11 bases, with 9 bases of the junction left unmatched. The CDR3 loop is CSASAPGQSAFF. CDR3 coding DNA: TGCAGTGCTAGTGCACCGGGACAGTCGGCTTTCTTT.

The CDR3 bases are TGCAGCGCCCGTAACAGACACACAGATACGCAGTATTTT. Translating gives CSARNRHTDTQYF. This sequence joins TRBV29-1 and TRBJ2-3; D gene uncertain. Trimming cost V 7 bases and J 2 bases, with 13 bases left between them. The CDR3 is 13 residues long. Germline V gene sequence: CDR1 SQVTM, CDR2 ANQGSEA.

The chain carries TRBV7-2 and TRBJ2-1, with 10 bases aligning to TRBD2. Germline CDR1 reads SGHTA; CDR2 reads FQGNSA. Trimming cost V 3 bases and J 7 bases; bases outside gene matches: 6. The CDR3 runs to 15 residues. The CDR3 DNA follows: TGTGCCAGCAGCTTCAGCGGGGGGGCCGGAAATGAGCAGTTCTTC. Translated, it gives CASSFSGGAGNEQFF.

The sample holds a few counts of this clone. The chain recombines TRBV21-1 with TRBJ1-4; the table names TRBD1, a call not compared with the DNA. TRBV21-1 is given as a pseudogene. CDR3 length: 18 residues. In DNA, the CDR3 is TGTGCCAGCAGCTCCGGTTTCTGGGACACCGCAACTAATGAAAAACTGTTTTTT. This codes for CASSSGFWDTATNEKLFF.

V is TRBV19 and J is TRBJ1-1, with a tentative D call TRBD1 (6 bases). Trimming pared 5 bases from V and 0 bases from J, leaving 10 bases between. The germline V gene encodes CDR1 LNHDA and CDR2 SQIVND (reference sequence). This CDR3 spans 14 amino acids. The DNA for the CDR3 is TGTGCCAGTAGTTTGGGACACTTGAACACTGAAGCTTTCTTT. It codes for CASSLGHLNTEAFF.

The genes are TRBV2 and TRBJ1-2; tentative D call: TRBD1 (6 bases). Trimming took off 4 bases at V and 3 bases at J, with 12 bases between the two ends. The CDR3 covers 14 residues. From germline, CDR1 is SNHLY and CDR2 FYNNEI. The CDR3 region is CASSASWTDYGYTF. The CDR3, as DNA: TGTGCCAGCAGTGCATCATGGACAGACTATGGCTACACCTTC. Full variable domain (outside the CDR3, taken from reference TRBV2 and TRBJ1-2): EPEVTQTPSHQVTQMGQEVILRCVPISNHLYFYWYRQILGQKVEFLVSFYNNEISEKSEIFDDQFSVERPDGSNFTLKIRSTKLEDSAMYFCASSASWTDYGYTFGSGTRLTVV.

The rearrangement uses TRBV2 and TRBJ1-1; D uncertain. CDR1 is SNHLY and CDR2 is FYNNEI in the germline V gene. V gave up 6 bases and J gave up 3 bases, with 5 bases separating them. This CDR3 is built from 11 residues. The CDR3 region is CASRRDTEAFF. CDR3 coding DNA: TGTGCCAGCAGGAGGGACACTGAAGCTTTCTTT.

The count of this clone is one. The chain uses TRBV6-1 and TRBJ2-5; possibly TRBD2 for D (6 bases). CDR1 and CDR2 (germline): MNHNS, SASEGT. The CDR3 has 15 amino acids. Trimming stripped 0 bases from V and 4 bases from J, with 12 bases between. CDR3 coding DNA: TGTGCCAGCAGTGAAGCGCGACTAGAGGGAGAGACCCAGTACTTC. It is translated as CASSEARLEGETQYF.

J is TRBJ2-2 and V is TRBV2; possibly TRBD1 for D (5 bases). Trimming took off 3 bases at V and 6 bases at J, with 8 bases between the two ends. The CDR3 is 13 amino acids. Germline lookup yields CDR1 SNHLY and CDR2 FYNNEI. Here the CDR3 reads CASSEGQPGELFF. Written as DNA, the CDR3 is TGTGCCAGCAGTGAGGGGCAACCCGGGGAGCTGTTTTTT.

This clone was observed once. The gene calls are TRBV7-9 and TRBJ2-7; 13 bases are shared with TRBD2. The CDR3 is 15 amino acids. V was clipped by 5 bases and J by 7 bases; unmatched bases: 8. Germline V gene sequence: CDR1 SEHNR, CDR2 FQNEAQ (reference sequence). This CDR3 is CASSIRTSGGDEQYF. The CDR3 DNA sequence: TGTGCCAGCAGCATTCGGACTAGCGGGGGAGATGAGCAGTACTTC. Combining the CDR3 with reference TRBV7-9 and TRBJ2-7 gives the whole variable domain DTGVSQNPRHKITKRGQNVTFRCDPISEHNRLYWYRQTLGQGPEFLTYFQNEAQLEKSRLLSDRFSAERPKGSFSTLEIQRTEQGDSAMYLCASSIRTSGGDEQYFGPGTRLTVT.

The chain carries TRBV30 and TRBJ2-3; D is ambiguous. The germline V and J ends were trimmed by 2 bases and 5 bases, with 8 bases remaining between them. Germline CDR1 is GTSNPN and CDR2 is SVGIG (reference sequence). The CDR3 covers 12 residues. CDR3 sequence (DNA): TGTGCCTGGAGTCCGTTTAGAGATACGCAGTATTTT. It specifies CAWSPFRDTQYF.

The rearrangement uses TRBV5-1 and TRBJ1-2; 7 positions match TRBD1. After removal of 3 bases from V and 2 bases from J, the junction contained 7 bases not matched to a gene. CDR1 SGHRS and CDR2 YFSETQ come from the germline V gene. CDR3 length equals 15 residues. CDR3 protein: CASSSRQGANYGYTF. CDR3 bases: TGCGCCAGCAGCTCCCGACAGGGCGCGAACTATGGCTACACCTTC.

The rearrangement uses TRBV6-6 and TRBJ1-4; D ambiguous. The CDR3 extends over 14 amino acids. The germline V and J ends were trimmed by 6 bases and 2 bases, with 10 bases remaining between them. Germline V gene lookup returns CDR1 MNHNY and CDR2 SVGAGI (reference sequence). The CDR3 bases are TGTGCCAGCAGATCGAGTACGACTAATGAAAAACTGTTTTTT. Protein sequence: CASRSSTTNEKLFF.

J is TRBJ2-1 and V is TRBV24-1; a possible D gene is TRBD2 (5 bases). The CDR3 loop spans 16 amino acids. Germline CDR1 and CDR2: KGHDR and SFDVKD. The germline V and J ends were trimmed by 0 bases and 0 bases, with 8 bases remaining between them. The CDR3 DNA is TGTGCCACCAGTGATTTGAGAGGGAGCTCCTACAATGAGCAGTTCTTC. It codes for CATSDLRGSSYNEQFF.

The J gene is TRBJ2-4, the V gene TRBV5-8; 7 nucleotides agree with TRBD1. Germline V gene data show CDR1 as SGHTS and CDR2 as YDEGEE. This CDR3 is 15 amino acids long. J was trimmed by 8 bases and V by 1 base; bases with no gene match: 9. The CDR3 DNA follows: TGTGCCAGCAGCTTGTACAGGGCAGGGGGTTACATTCAGTACTTC. This codes for CASSLYRAGGYIQYF.

The rearrangement links TRBV5-1 to TRBJ1-4, with 10 bases that match TRBD1. V lost 3 bases to trimming and J lost 9 bases; unmatched junction nucleotides: 8. CDR1 SGHRS and CDR2 YFSETQ come from the germline V gene. The length of the CDR3 is 15 residues. The CDR3 loop reads CASSSAGTGDKKLFF. CDR3 nucleotides: TGCGCCAGCAGCTCGGCCGGGACAGGGGACAAAAAACTGTTTTTT.

The J gene is TRBJ1-1, the V gene TRBV4-1, with TRBD1 as a possible D gene (5 bases). Between the trimmed V and J ends, which lost 0 bases and 0 bases, there was a span of 14 bases. CDR3 length: 17 amino acids. From germline, CDR1 is MGHRA and CDR2 YSYEKL. Here the CDR3 DNA reads TGCGCCAGCAGCCAAGATCTACCCCAGGGCATGAACACTGAAGCTTTCTTT. Its protein product is CASSQDLPQGMNTEAFF.

The V and J genes are TRBV5-4 and TRBJ2-7, with 9 bases matching TRBD2. The germline V gene has CDR1 SGHNT and CDR2 YYREEE (reference sequence). The CDR3 covers 14 residues. Unmatched junction bases numbered 2, after V lost 0 bases and J lost 4 bases. CDR3 in amino acids: CASSLGLAEYEQYF. The CDR3 nucleotides are TGTGCCAGCAGCTTGGGACTAGCGGAGTACGAGCAGTACTTC.